This is a list of T cell receptor beta chains from one sample in a study of cytomegalovirus exposure and HLA in healthy donors. Generated by immunoSEQ multiplex PCR, the TCRdb table keeps only in-frame clones and is missing some. This table has some 200,000 clones, about four fifths appearing once. The source material was PBMCs. These receptors were collected from a woman between 18 and 29 years old in good health and CMV-seronegative. CDR3s include the opening cysteine and the closing phenylalanine or tryptophan. Each record gives: CDR3 length, V gene, clone size, D gene, J gene, CDR3 protein, CDR3 DNA. A D gene is named only where the DNA matches it firmly. Clone sizes are given selectively: once, few, many, or a class where the clone is expanded.

15	TRBV4-3	NA	TRBD1	TRBJ1-2	CASSRGQEADYGYTF	TGCGCCAGCAGCCGCGGACAGGAGGCTGACTATGGCTACACCTTC
13	TRBV7-9	NA	TRBD1	TRBJ1-1	CASSRGQGPEAFF	TGTGCCAGCAGCCGGGGACAGGGCCCTGAAGCTTTCTTT
14	TRBV7-9	NA	TRBD1	TRBJ2-5	CASSSGQGQETQYF	TGTGCCAGCAGCTCGGGACAGGGCCAAGAGACCCAGTACTTC
16	TRBV28	NA	NA	TRBJ1-3	CASSLWGVRAGNTIYF	TGTGCCAGCAGTTTATGGGGAGTGAGGGCTGGAAACACCATATATTTT
15	TRBV12-5	NA	TRBD2	TRBJ2-2	CASGAPGLVPGELFF	TGTGCTAGTGGAGCCCCGGGACTAGTCCCCGGGGAGCTGTTTTTT
15	TRBV7-2	NA	NA	TRBJ2-7	CASSVLGSRTYEQYF	TGTGCCAGCAGCGTCCTCGGGTCCCGGACCTACGAGCAGTACTTC
14	TRBV5-1	NA	TRBD1	TRBJ1-2	CVSSVRDSNYGYTF	TGCGTCAGCAGCGTCCGGGACAGTAACTATGGCTACACCTTC
18	TRBV2	NA	TRBD2	TRBJ2-1	CASSEAQGGEGPYNEQFF	TGTGCCAGCAGTGAAGCGCAGGGCGGGGAGGGGCCCTACAATGAGCAGTTCTTC
19	TRBV27	NA	NA	TRBJ2-6	CASSLLWLGGDSGANVLTF	TGTGCCAGCAGTTTACTTTGGTTAGGAGGAGACTCTGGGGCCAACGTCCTGACTTTC
15	TRBV19	NA	TRBD1	TRBJ1-2	CASSIRGRGRYGYTF	TGTGCCAGTAGTATAAGGGGGCGCGGCCGCTATGGCTACACCTTC
17	TRBV2	few	TRBD1	TRBJ1-1	CASSVPRTGGMNTEAFF	TGTGCCAGCAGTGTCCCTAGGACAGGGGGAATGAACACTGAAGCTTTCTTT
14	TRBV5-4	NA	TRBD2	TRBJ2-3	CASSLAGRPDTQYF	TGTGCCAGCAGCTTAGCGGGACGCCCAGATACGCAGTATTTT
14	TRBV28	few	NA	TRBJ2-7	CASSLGGSSYEQYF	TGTGCCAGCAGCCTCGGCGGCAGCTCCTACGAGCAGTACTTC
13	TRBV10-3	once	TRBD1	TRBJ2-7	CAISAQGAYEQYF	TGTGCCATCAGTGCACAGGGGGCATACGAGCAGTACTTC
16	TRBV5-1	NA	TRBD2	TRBJ2-3	CASSSLSSGSTDTQYF	TGCGCCAGCAGCTCGCTCTCTAGCGGAAGCACAGATACGCAGTATTTT
17	TRBV2	many	NA	TRBJ1-4	CASSEAGSGGTNEKLFF	TGTGCCAGCAGTGAAGCCGGAAGCGGTGGCACTAATGAAAAACTGTTTTTT
19	TRBV7-6	once	TRBD2	TRBJ2-2	CASSFSQNGGREDTGELFF	TGTGCCAGCAGCTTCAGCCAAAACGGGGGGCGGGAGGACACCGGGGAGCTGTTTTTT
15	TRBV7-9	NA	TRBD2	TRBJ2-3	CASSSSGRGTDTQYF	TGTGCCAGCAGCTCCAGCGGGAGGGGCACAGATACGCAGTATTTT
15	TRBV10-1	NA	TRBD2	TRBJ2-3	CASSRSGTSTDTQYF	TGCGCCAGCAGTCGTAGCGGGACTAGCACAGATACGCAGTATTTT
18	TRBV5-6	NA	TRBD2	TRBJ2-1	CASSLEGLAGSSYNEQFF	TGTGCCAGCAGCTTGGAGGGACTAGCGGGAAGCTCCTACAATGAGCAGTTCTTC
15	TRBV30	NA	NA	TRBJ2-3	CAWSALGTSTDTQYF	TGTGCCTGGAGTGCCCTAGGCACCTCCACAGATACGCAGTATTTT
15	TRBV9	NA	TRBD2	TRBJ2-1	CASSSWTSEGNEQFF	TGTGCCAGCAGCAGTTGGACTAGCGAAGGGAATGAGCAGTTCTTC
15	TRBV2	NA	TRBD2	TRBJ2-2	CASSAQAGGTGELFF	TGTGCCAGCAGTGCTCAAGCGGGAGGAACCGGGGAGCTGTTTTTT